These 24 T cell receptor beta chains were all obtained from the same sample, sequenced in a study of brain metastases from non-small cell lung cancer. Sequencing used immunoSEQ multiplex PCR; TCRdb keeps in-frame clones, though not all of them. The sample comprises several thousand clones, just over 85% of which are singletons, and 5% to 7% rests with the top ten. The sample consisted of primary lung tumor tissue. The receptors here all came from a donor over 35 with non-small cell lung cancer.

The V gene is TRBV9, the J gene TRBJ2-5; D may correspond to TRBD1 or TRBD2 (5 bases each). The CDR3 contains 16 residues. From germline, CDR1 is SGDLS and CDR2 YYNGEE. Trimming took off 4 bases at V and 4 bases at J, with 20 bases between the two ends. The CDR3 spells CASSLLGTTPRETQYF. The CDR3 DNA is TGTGCCAGCAGCCTCCTAGGGACGACCCCAAGAGAGACCCAGTACTTC.

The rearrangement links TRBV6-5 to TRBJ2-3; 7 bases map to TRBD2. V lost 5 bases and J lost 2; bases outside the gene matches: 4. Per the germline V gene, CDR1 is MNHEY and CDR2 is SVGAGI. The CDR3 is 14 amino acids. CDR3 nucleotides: TGTGCCAGCAGTAGAGCGGGGTCCACAGATACGCAGTATTTT. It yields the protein CASSRAGSTDTQYF.

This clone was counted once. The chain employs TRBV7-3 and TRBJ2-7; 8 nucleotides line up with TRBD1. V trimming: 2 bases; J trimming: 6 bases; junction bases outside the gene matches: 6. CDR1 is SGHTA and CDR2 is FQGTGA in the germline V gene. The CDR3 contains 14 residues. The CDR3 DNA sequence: TGTGCCAGCAGCTTAGCAGGGGGCAAGGGCGAGCAGTACTTC. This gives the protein CASSLAGGKGEQYF.

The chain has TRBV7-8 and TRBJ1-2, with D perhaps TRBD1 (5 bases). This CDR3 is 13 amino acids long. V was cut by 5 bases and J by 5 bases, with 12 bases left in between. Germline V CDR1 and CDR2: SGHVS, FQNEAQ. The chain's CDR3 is CASSDPGLYGYTF. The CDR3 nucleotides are TGTGCCAGCAGCGACCCGGGACTTTATGGCTACACCTTC.

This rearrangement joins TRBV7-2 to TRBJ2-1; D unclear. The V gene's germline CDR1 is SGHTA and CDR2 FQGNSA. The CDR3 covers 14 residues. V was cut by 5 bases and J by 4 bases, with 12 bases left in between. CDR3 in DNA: TGTGCCAGCAGCCCCCGAAGGATTTACAATGAGCAGTTCTTC. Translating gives CASSPRRIYNEQFF.

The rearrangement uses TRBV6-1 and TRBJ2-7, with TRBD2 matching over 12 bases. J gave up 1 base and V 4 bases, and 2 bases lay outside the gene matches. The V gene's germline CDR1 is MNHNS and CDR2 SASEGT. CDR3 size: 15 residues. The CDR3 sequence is CASSATSGRSYEQYF. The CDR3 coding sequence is TGTGCCAGCAGTGCTACTAGCGGGAGGTCCTACGAGCAGTACTTC.

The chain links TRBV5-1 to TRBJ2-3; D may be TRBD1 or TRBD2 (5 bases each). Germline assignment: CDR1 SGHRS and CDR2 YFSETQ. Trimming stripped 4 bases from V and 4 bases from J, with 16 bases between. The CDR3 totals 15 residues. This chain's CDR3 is CASSDGTPGPDTQYF. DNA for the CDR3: TGCGCCAGCAGCGACGGGACGCCCGGGCCAGATACGCAGTATTTT.

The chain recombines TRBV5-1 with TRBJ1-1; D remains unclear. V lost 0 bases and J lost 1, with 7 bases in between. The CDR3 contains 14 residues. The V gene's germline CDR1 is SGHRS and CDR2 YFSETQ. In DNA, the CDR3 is TGCGCCAGCAGCTTGGCCGGGGAGAACACTGAAGCTTTCTTT. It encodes CASSLAGENTEAFF.

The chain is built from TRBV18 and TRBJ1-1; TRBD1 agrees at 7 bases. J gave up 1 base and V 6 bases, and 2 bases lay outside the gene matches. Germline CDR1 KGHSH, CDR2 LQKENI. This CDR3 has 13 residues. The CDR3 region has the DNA TGTGCCAGCTCCGACAGGGCGAACACTGAAGCTTTCTTT. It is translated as CASSDRANTEAFF.

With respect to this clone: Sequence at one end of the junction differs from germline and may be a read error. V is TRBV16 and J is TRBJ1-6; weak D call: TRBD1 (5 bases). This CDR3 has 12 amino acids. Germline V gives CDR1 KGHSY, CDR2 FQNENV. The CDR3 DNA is TGTGCCAGCAGCCGCCAGGGCTCACCTCTCCACTTT. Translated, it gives CASSRQGSPLHF.

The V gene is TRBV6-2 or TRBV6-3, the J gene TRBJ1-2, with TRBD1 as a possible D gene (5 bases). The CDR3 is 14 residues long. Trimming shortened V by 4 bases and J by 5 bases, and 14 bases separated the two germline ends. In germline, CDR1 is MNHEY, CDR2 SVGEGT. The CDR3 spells CASSSGPLGYGYTF. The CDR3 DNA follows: TGTGCCAGCAGTTCAGGGCCACTCGGGTATGGCTACACCTTC.

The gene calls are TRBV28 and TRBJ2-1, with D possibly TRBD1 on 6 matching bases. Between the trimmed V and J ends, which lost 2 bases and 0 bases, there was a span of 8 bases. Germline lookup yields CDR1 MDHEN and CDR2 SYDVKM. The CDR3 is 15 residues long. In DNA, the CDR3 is TGTGCCAGCAGTTTACTAGGGGGCTCCTACAATGAGCAGTTCTTC. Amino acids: CASSLLGGSYNEQFF.

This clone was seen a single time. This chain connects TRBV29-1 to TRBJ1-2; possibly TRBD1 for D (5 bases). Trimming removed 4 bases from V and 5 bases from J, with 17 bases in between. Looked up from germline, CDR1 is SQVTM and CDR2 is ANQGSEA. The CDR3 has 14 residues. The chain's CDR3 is CSVVGTSGLYGYTF. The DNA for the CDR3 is TGCAGCGTTGTAGGAACATCAGGGTTGTATGGCTACACCTTC.

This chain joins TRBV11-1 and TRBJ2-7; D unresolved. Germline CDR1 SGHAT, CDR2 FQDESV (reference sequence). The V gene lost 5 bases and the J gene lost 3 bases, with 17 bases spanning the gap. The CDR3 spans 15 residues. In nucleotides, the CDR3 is TGTGCCAGCAGCAAAGATAGGAACCCCAGCTACGAGCAGTACTTC. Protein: CASSKDRNPSYEQYF.

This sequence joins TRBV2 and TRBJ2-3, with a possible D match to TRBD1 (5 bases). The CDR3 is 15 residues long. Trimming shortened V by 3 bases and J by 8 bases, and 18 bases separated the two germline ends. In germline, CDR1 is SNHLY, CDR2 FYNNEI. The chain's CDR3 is CASSDFLVKGFTQYF. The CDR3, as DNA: TGTGCCAGCAGTGATTTCCTAGTCAAGGGGTTTACGCAGTATTTT.

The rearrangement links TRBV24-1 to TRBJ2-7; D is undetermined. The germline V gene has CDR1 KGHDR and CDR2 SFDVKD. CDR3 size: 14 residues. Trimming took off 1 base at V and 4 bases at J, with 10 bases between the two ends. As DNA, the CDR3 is TGTGCCACCAGTGATTTAGGGCAGATTTACGAGCAGTACTTC. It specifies CATSDLGQIYEQYF.

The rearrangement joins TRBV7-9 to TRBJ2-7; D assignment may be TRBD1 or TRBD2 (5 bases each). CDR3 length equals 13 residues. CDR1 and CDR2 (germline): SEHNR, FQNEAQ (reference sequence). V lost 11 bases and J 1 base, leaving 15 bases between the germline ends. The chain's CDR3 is CAGRGAFSYEQYF. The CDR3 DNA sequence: TGTGCCGGAAGGGGAGCCTTTTCCTACGAGCAGTACTTC.

The CDR3 here is CASTPGPRDTQYF. The CDR3 DNA follows: TGCGCCAGCACTCCCGGGCCCAGGGATACGCAGTATTTT. The chain links TRBV10-1 to TRBJ2-3; no clear D. CDR3 length equals 13 residues. Germline CDR1 and CDR2: WNHNN and SYGVQD (reference sequence). V lost 7 bases and J lost 6, with 14 bases in between.

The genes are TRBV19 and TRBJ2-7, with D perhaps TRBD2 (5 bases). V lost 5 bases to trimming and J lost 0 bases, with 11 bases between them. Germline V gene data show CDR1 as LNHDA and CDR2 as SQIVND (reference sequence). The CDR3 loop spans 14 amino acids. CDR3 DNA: TGTGCCAGTAGTCCGGGAACAAACTCCTACGAGCAGTACTTC. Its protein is CASSPGTNSYEQYF.

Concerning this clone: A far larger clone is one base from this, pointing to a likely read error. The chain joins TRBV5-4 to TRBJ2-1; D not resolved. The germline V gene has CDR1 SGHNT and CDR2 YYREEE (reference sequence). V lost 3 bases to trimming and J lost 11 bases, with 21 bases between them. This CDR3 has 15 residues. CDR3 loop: CASSSSDLLTDKQFF. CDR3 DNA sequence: TGTGCCAGCAGCTCCAGCGATCTTCTTACGGATAAGCAGTTCTTC.

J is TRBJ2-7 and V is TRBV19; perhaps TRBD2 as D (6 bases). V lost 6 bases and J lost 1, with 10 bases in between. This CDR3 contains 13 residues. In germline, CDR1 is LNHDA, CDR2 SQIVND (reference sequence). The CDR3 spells CASRAGPSYEQYF. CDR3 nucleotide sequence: TGTGCCAGTAGGGCGGGGCCTTCCTACGAGCAGTACTTC.

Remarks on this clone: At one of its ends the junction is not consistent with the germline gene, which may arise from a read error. CDR3 region: CTSSPPGRNEQFF. As DNA, the CDR3 is TGTACCAGCAGCCCCCCGGGGCGGAATGAGCAGTTCTTC. This chain connects TRBV7-6 to TRBJ2-1; D might be TRBD1 or TRBD2, each matching 5 bases. Germline V lookup: CDR1 SGHVS, CDR2 FNYEAQ. This CDR3 spans 13 amino acids.

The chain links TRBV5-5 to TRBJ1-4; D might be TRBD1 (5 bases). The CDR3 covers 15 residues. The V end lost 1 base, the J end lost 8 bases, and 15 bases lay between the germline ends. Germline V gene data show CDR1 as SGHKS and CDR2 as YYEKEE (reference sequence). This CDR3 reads CASSLLTNRGEKLFF. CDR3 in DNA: TGTGCCAGCAGCTTGCTCACGAATCGGGGCGAAAAACTGTTTTTT.

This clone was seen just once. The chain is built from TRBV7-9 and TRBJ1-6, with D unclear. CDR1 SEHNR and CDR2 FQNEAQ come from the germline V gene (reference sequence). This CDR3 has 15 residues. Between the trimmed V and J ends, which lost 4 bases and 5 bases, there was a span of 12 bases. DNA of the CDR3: TGTGCCAGCAGCTCCCTTAGCGCCAATAATTCACCCCTCCACTTT. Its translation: CASSSLSANNSPLHF.